What follows is one T cell receptor beta chain and its context. Its target is not known. The method was immunoSEQ multiplex PCR; TCRdb's version includes in-frame clones alone and lacks a portion of them. The sample consists of around 45,000 clones, around 90% of them appearing once. Germline trimming cut 4 bases from V and 4 bases from J; bases unmatched to any gene: 1. In germline, CDR1 is MNHNY, CDR2 SVGAGI (reference sequence). This CDR3 spans 13 amino acids. The data originate from a study of graft-versus-host responses after intestinal transplantation. Turning to the study itself: All recipients got anti-thymocyte globulin induction, then tacrolimus and steroids for roughly three years.

Findings and caveats of the study: GvH clones were found in recipient marrow; some appeared first in ileum or blood. Allografts carried high graft-versus-host to host-versus-graft clonal ratios in patients having graft-donor T cell macrochimerism.

This sequence joins TRBV6-6 and TRBJ1-1; 9 bases fit TRBD1. The receptor was derived from a human donor who was the organ donor for an intestinal transplant. Sequencing used unstimulated CD4+ T cells sorted from spleen or lymph node cells, obtained before transplant. CDR3 DNA sequence: TGTGCCAGCAGTTTGACAGGGGGCACTGAAGCTTTCTTT. It specifies CASSLTGGTEAFF.